Detailed here is one T cell receptor beta chain. Its antigen remains unidentified. This specimen comes from a study of T cell repertoires in cytomegalovirus infection. Across the study: CMV infection plus the matching HLA type was flagged by public TCR beta signatures.

CDR1 is DFQATT and CDR2 is SNEGSKA in the germline V gene (reference sequence). J was trimmed by 6 bases and V by 0 bases; bases with no gene match: 11. This CDR3 is built from 15 residues. TCRdb recomputed calls from the reads with MiXCR, one row per CDR3 protein. The table records hundreds of thousands of distinct CDR3 sequences, about a third of them present only once. This sequence originates from a human donor in good health (CMV status not recorded). Some clones in this sample may be carry-over from other donors' samples. The rearrangement joins TRBV20-1 to TRBJ2-7; 7 positions agree with TRBD1. This sample comprised cultured CD8+ T cells from PBMCs, obtained from culture after CMV antigen stimulation. The CDR3 DNA reads TGCAGTGCTAGAGATGTGCCGGGCAGGGGGACCGAGCAGTACTTC. Protein sequence: CSARDVPGRGTEQYF.